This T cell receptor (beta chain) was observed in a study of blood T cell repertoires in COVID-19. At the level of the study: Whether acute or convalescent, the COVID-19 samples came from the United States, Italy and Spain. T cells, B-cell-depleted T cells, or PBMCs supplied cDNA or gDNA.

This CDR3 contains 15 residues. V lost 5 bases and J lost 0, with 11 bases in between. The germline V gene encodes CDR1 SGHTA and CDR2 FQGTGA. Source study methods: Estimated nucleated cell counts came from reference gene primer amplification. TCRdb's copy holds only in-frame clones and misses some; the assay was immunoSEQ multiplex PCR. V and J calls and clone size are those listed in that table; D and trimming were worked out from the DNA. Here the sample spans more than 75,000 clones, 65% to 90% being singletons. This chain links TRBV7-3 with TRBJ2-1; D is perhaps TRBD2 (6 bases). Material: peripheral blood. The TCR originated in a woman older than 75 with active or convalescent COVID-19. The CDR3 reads CASSPLAGSYNEQFF. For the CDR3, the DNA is TGTGCCAGCAGCCCACTAGCTGGCTCCTACAATGAGCAGTTCTTC.